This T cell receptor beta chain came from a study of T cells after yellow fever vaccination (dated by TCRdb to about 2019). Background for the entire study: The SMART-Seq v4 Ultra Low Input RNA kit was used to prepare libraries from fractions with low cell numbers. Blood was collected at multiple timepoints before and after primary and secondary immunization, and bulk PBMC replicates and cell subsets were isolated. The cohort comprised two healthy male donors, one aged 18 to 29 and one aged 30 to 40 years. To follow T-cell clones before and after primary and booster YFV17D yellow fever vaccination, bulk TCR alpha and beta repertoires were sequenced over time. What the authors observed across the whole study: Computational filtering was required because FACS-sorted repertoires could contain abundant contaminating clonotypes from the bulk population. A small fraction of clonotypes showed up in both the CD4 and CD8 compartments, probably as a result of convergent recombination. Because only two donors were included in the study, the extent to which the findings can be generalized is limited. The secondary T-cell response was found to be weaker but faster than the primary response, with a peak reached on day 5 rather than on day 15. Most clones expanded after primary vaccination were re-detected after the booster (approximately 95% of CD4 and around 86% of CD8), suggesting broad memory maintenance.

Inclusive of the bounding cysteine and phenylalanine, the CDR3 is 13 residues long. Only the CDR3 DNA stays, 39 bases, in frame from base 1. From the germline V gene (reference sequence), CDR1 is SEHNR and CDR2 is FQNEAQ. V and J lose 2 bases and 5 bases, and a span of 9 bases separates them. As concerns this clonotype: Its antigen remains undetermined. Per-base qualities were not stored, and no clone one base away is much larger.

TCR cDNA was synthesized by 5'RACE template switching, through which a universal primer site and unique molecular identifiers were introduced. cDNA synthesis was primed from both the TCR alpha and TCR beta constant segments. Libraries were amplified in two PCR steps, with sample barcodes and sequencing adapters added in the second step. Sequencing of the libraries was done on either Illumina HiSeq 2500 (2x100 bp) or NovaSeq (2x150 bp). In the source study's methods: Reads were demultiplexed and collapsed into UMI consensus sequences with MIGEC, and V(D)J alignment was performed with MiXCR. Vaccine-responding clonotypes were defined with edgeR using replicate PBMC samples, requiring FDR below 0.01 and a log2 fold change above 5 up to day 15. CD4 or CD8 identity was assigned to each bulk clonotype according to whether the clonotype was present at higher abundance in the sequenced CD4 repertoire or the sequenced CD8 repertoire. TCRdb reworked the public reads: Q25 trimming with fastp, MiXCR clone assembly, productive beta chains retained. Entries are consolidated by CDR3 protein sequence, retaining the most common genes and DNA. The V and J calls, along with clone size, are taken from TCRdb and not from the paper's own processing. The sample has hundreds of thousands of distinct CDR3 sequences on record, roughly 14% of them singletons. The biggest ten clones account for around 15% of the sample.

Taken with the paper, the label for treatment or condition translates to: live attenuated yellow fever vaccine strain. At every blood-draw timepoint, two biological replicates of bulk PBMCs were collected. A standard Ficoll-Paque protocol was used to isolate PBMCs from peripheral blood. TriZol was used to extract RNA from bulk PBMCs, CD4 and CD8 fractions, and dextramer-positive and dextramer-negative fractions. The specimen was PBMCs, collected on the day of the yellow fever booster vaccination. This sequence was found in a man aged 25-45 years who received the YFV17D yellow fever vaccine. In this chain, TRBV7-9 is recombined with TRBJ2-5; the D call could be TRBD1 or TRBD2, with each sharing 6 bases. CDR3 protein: CASSLTGAETQYF. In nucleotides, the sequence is TGTGCCAGCAGCTTAACGGGGGCTGAGACCCAGTACTTC.